Each of the 23 T cell receptor beta chains below was sequenced from the same sample in a study of T cells after yellow fever vaccination. TCRdb recomputed calls from the 5' RACE reads with MiXCR, one row per CDR3 protein. The data show roughly 500,000 distinct CDR3 sequences, 15% to 20% seen once. Sequenced here: PBMCs, sampled 15 days after the yellow fever booster vaccination. Receptor source: a man aged 25 to 40 who received the YFV17D yellow fever vaccine.

This clonotype was seen only a few times. The rearrangement joins TRBV15 to TRBJ2-3, with D possibly TRBD2 on 6 matching bases. The CDR3 sequence is 14 residues long. Germline V gives CDR1 LNHNV, CDR2 YYDKDF (reference sequence). Trimming took 0 bases from V and 7 from J, leaving 11 bases between them. The DNA of the CDR3 is TGTGCCACCAGCAGAGATGCGGGGCTGAATACGCAGTATTTT. Its protein product is CATSRDAGLNTQYF.

The chain recombines TRBV20-1 with TRBJ2-1; 15 bases match TRBD2. Germline V gene sequence: CDR1 DFQATT, CDR2 SNEGSKA (reference sequence). V lost 7 bases, J lost 9 bases, and 10 bases stayed unmatched. The CDR3 spans 15 residues. CDR3 bases: TGCAGTGTAACACGGGGACTAGCGGGAGGCTCTGAGCAGTTCTTC. This translates into CSVTRGLAGGSEQFF.

This clonotype has just a few counts. CDR3 coding DNA: TGTGCCAGCAGTTACTCCCCAGGGACGTTCGCCTACGAGCAGTACTTC. Its translation: CASSYSPGTFAYEQYF. V usage is TRBV6-5 and J usage is TRBJ2-7; possibly TRBD1 or TRBD2 for D (5 bases each). Looked up from germline, CDR1 is MNHEY and CDR2 is SVGAGI. Trimming removed 0 bases at V and 2 bases at J, with 14 bases between. This CDR3 has 16 amino acids.

This clonotype was recorded a few times. V is TRBV12-3 or TRBV12-4 and J is TRBJ1-5, with D unclear. This CDR3 is 14 amino acids long. The ends were cut back, 5 bases at V and 4 bases at J, with 12 bases in the middle. The CDR3 nucleotides read TGTGCCAGCAGTCTCGACGCACTTAATCAGCCCCAGCATTTT. This gives the protein CASSLDALNQPQHF.

V usage is TRBV20-1 and J usage is TRBJ2-7; maybe TRBD1 (6 bases). This CDR3 has 16 residues. The ends were cut back, 4 bases at V and 3 bases at J, with 22 bases in the middle. The germline V gene encodes CDR1 DFQATT and CDR2 SNEGSKA (reference sequence). CDR3: CSATNANRAVNYEQYF. CDR3 sequence (DNA): TGCAGTGCTACGAACGCAAACAGGGCGGTTAACTACGAGCAGTACTTC.

The V gene is TRBV9, the J gene TRBJ2-2; maybe TRBD2 (5 bases). This CDR3 is built from 15 residues. Trimming removed 4 bases at V and 6 bases at J, with 16 bases between. Germline V gene sequence: CDR1 SGDLS, CDR2 YYNGEE. CDR3 in amino acids: CASSLYNRGAGELFF. The CDR3 region has the DNA TGTGCCAGCAGCTTATATAATCGGGGTGCCGGGGAGCTGTTTTTT.

The sample holds a few counts of this clonotype. V usage is TRBV7-2 and J usage is TRBJ2-2; D possibly corresponds to TRBD2 (5 bases). The CDR3 runs to 16 residues. Germline V gene data show CDR1 as SGHTA and CDR2 as FQGNSA. The germline V and J ends were trimmed by 10 bases and 2 bases, with 20 bases remaining between them. CDR3 protein: CATPGNRAVNTGELFF. The CDR3 DNA reads as TGTGCCACCCCCGGGAATAGGGCAGTAAACACCGGGGAGCTGTTTTTT.

This clonotype was seen a handful of times. This chain joins TRBV5-6 and TRBJ1-5; 9 bases are shared with TRBD1. Trimming at V came to 3 bases and at J to 7 bases, leaving 5 bases not matched to a gene. CDR3 length: 14 residues. Germline CDR1 and CDR2: SGHDT and YYEEEE. The chain's CDR3 is CASSSDRGRQPQHF. The DNA of the CDR3 is TGTGCCAGCAGCTCGGACAGGGGAAGACAGCCCCAGCATTTT.

This clonotype has only a few counts. CDR3 coding DNA: TGTGCCATCAGTGACCCGCCTGAAGCTTTCTTT. Translating gives CAISDPPEAFF. The chain links TRBV10-3 to TRBJ1-1; no clear D. The CDR3 has 11 amino acids. V shed 3 bases and J shed 6 bases, with 5 bases lying between them. Germline V gives CDR1 ENHRY, CDR2 SYGVKD.

The genes are TRBV30 and TRBJ1-5; 10 bases fit TRBD1. V shed 2 bases, J shed 1 base, and the junction held 5 bases outside the gene matches. Germline CDR1 GTSNPN, CDR2 SVGIG (reference sequence). The CDR3 is 16 amino acids. The CDR3 DNA sequence: TGTGCCTGGAGTCGGGACAGGGGAGGGAGCAATCAGCCCCAGCATTTT. Its translation is CAWSRDRGGSNQPQHF.

In its sample, this clonotype was seen a few times. CDR3 amino acids: CASSLVLWREAVYNEQFF. In DNA, the CDR3 is TGTGCCAGCAGTTTAGTATTATGGCGGGAGGCCGTCTACAATGAGCAGTTCTTC. J is TRBJ2-1 and V is TRBV12-3 or TRBV12-4; TRBD2 matches 8 bases. The CDR3 runs to 18 residues. The V segment lost 1 base and the J segment 3 bases; nucleotides outside the gene matches: 11.

The J gene is TRBJ2-1, the V gene TRBV2; a weak D match, TRBD2 (6 bases). The CDR3 contains 14 residues. Looked up from germline, CDR1 is SNHLY and CDR2 is FYNNEI. The germline V and J ends were trimmed by 4 bases and 2 bases, with 9 bases remaining between them. The CDR3 region is CASSGSGAYNEQFF. DNA of the CDR3: TGTGCCAGCAGTGGCTCGGGAGCCTACAATGAGCAGTTCTTC.

Only a few counts were recorded for this clonotype. This chain uses TRBV7-3 with TRBJ2-3; no reliable D call. Germline-derived CDR1 and CDR2 are SGHTA and FQGTGA. The CDR3 is made up of 11 amino acids. The ends were cut back, 4 bases at V and 7 bases at J, with 6 bases in the middle. The CDR3 region has the DNA TGTGCCAGCAGCTCTGGTTATACGCAGTATTTT. Its translation is CASSSGYTQYF.

The chain is built from TRBV18 and TRBJ2-1; TRBD1 matches 8 bases. The CDR3 is made up of 15 amino acids. Germline V gene sequence: CDR1 KGHSH, CDR2 LQKENI. Losses at the gene ends were 3 bases for V and 15 bases for J; bases not matched to a gene: 16. The CDR3 loop is CASSPGQGQGQSTFF. The CDR3 DNA reads TGTGCCAGCTCACCCGGACAGGGCCAAGGGCAAAGTACGTTCTTC.

The CDR3 nucleotides are TGCAGTGCTAGAGATGGGGGACTAGCGGGAGGCTTGGGCACAGATACGCAGTATTTT. It yields the protein CSARDGGLAGGLGTDTQYF. The V and J genes are TRBV20-1 and TRBJ2-3; 15 nucleotides align to TRBD2. CDR3 length: 19 amino acids. V gave up 0 bases and J gave up 1 base; unmatched junction bases: 8. Germline lookup yields CDR1 DFQATT and CDR2 SNEGSKA (reference sequence).

This clonotype was recorded at least ten times. The chain is built from TRBV20-1 and TRBJ2-1; D is tentatively TRBD1 or TRBD2 (5 bases each). The CDR3 runs 14 residues. Looked up from germline, CDR1 is DFQATT and CDR2 is SNEGSKA (reference sequence). V gave up 5 bases and J gave up 6 bases, with 17 bases separating them. The DNA for the CDR3 is TGCAGTGCTTCGGACCCAGAGGGGAGCAATGAGCAGTTCTTC. This translates into CSASDPEGSNEQFF.

J is TRBJ2-7 and V is TRBV20-1; tentatively, D is TRBD2 (5 bases). The CDR3 loop spans 15 amino acids. The germline gives CDR1 DFQATT, CDR2 SNEGSKA (reference sequence). V shed 4 bases and J shed 1 base, with 17 bases lying between them. The CDR3 bases are TGCAGTGCTAACCCAATGGCAGGACTTTCCTACGAGCAGTACTTC. Residues: CSANPMAGLSYEQYF.

This clonotype was observed a handful of times. This chain connects TRBV20-1 to TRBJ2-1; no reliable D call. The V gene lost 6 bases and the J gene lost 9 bases, with 9 bases spanning the gap. The CDR3 covers 10 residues. Germline values: CDR1 DFQATT, CDR2 SNEGSKA (reference sequence). CDR3 region: CSAQRFEQFF. For the CDR3, the DNA is TGCAGTGCCCAAAGATTTGAGCAGTTCTTC.

The chain combines TRBV25-1 with TRBJ2-5; 8 bases fit TRBD1. CDR3 size: 15 residues. CDR1 is MGHDK and CDR2 is SYGVNS in the germline V gene. J gave up 4 bases and V 6 bases, and 10 bases lay outside the gene matches. The CDR3 protein is CASRADRGGGETQYF. The CDR3, as DNA: TGTGCCAGCAGAGCTGACAGGGGAGGTGGAGAGACCCAGTACTTC.

The chain carries TRBV7-2 and TRBJ1-2, with 9 bases identical to TRBD1. Germline CDR1 is SGHTA and CDR2 is FQGNSA. CDR3 length equals 15 residues. The ends lost 5 bases at V and 9 bases at J; junction bases unmatched: 13. DNA of the CDR3: TGTGCCAGCAGCCCACAATCGACAGGGGGTACGAGCTACACCTTC. It codes for CASSPQSTGGTSYTF.

This clonotype has only a few counts. This chain links TRBV20-1 with TRBJ2-1; no firm D call. Germline loops: CDR1 DFQATT, CDR2 SNEGSKA (reference sequence). The CDR3 has 13 amino acids. V was clipped by 5 bases and J by 6 bases, with 14 bases between them. The CDR3 DNA is TGCAGTGCTCGACCACGAATGGCCAATGAGCAGTTCTTC. Translating it yields CSARPRMANEQFF.

The chain couples TRBV29-1 to TRBJ2-1; tentatively, D is TRBD2 (6 bases). Trimming cost V 3 bases and J 0 bases, with 6 bases left between them. CDR1 is SQVTM, CDR2 ANQGSEA, per germline. This CDR3 spans 13 amino acids. The chain's CDR3 is CSVDGGSYNEQFF. DNA of the CDR3: TGCAGCGTTGACGGGGGCTCCTACAATGAGCAGTTCTTC.

This rearrangement joins TRBV7-2 to TRBJ2-5; 8 nucleotides match TRBD2. Trimming took 4 bases from V and 5 from J; bases not matched to a gene: 12. The CDR3 has 16 amino acids. Germline CDR1 reads SGHTA; CDR2 reads FQGNSA. In DNA form, the CDR3 reads TGTGCCAGCAGCTACTCCGGGACTAGTGTTTTGGAGACCCAGTACTTC. The encoded protein is CASSYSGTSVLETQYF.